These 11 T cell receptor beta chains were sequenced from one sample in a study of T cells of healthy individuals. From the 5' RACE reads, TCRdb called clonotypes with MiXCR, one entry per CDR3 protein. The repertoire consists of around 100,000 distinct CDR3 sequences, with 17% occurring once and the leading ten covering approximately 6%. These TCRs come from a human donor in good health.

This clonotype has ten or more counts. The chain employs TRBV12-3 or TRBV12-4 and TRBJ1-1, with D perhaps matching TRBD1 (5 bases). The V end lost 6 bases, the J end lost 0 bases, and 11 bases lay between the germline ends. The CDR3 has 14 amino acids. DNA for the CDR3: TGTGCCAGCAGCCAAGACAGTATGAACACTGAAGCTTTCTTT. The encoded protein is CASSQDSMNTEAFF.

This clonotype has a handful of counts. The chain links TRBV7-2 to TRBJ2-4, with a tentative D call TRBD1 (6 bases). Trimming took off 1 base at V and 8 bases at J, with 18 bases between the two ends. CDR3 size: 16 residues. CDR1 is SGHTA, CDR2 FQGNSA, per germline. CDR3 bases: TGTGCCAGCAGCTTAGTTTTCTGGGCAGGGGATGACATTCAGTACTTC. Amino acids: CASSLVFWAGDDIQYF.

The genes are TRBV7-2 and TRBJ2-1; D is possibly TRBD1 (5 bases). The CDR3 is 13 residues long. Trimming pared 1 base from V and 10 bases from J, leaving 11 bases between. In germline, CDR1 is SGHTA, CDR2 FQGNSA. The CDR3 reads CASSLGQKLEQFF. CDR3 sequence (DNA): TGTGCCAGCAGCTTAGGACAGAAGCTAGAGCAGTTCTTC.

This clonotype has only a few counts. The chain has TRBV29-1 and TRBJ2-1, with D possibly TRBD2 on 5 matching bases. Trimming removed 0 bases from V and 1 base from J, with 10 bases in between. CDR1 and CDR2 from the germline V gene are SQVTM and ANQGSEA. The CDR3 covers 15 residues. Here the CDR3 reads CSVEDRGRSYNEQFF. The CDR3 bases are TGCAGCGTTGAAGATCGGGGAAGGTCCTACAATGAGCAGTTCTTC.

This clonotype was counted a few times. In DNA, the CDR3 is TGCGCCAGCAGTCCCGGGAGAGGCTTCGAGCAGTACTTC. It translates to CASSPGRGFEQYF. V usage is TRBV5-1 and J usage is TRBJ2-7; D possibly corresponds to TRBD2 (6 bases). The V end was cut by 5 bases, the J end by 6 bases, with 15 bases between. CDR1 and CDR2 (germline): SGHRS, YFSETQ. The CDR3 covers 13 residues.

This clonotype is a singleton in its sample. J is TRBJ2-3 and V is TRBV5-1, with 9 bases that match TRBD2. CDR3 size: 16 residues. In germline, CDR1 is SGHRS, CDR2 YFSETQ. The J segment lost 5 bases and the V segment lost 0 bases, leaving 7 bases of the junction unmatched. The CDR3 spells CASSLASGMVGDTQYF. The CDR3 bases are TGCGCCAGCAGCTTGGCTAGCGGGATGGTAGGAGATACGCAGTATTTT.

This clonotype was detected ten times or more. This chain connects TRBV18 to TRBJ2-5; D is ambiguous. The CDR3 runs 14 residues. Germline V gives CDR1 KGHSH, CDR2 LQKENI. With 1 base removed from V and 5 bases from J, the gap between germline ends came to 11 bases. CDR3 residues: CASSPLEMEETQYF. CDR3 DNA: TGTGCCAGCTCACCACTTGAGATGGAGGAGACCCAGTACTTC.

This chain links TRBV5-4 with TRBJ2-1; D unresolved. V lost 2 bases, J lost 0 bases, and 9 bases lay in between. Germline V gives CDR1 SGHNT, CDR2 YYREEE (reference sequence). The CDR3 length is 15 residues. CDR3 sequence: CASSFTSISYNEQFF. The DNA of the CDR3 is TGTGCCAGCAGCTTTACGAGTATCTCCTACAATGAGCAGTTCTTC.

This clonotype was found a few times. The CDR3 sequence: CASSLRGRGALETQYF. As DNA, the CDR3 is TGTGCCAGCAGCTTACGGGGTCGGGGGGCTCTGGAGACCCAGTACTTC. The chain employs TRBV7-2 and TRBJ2-5; tentatively, D is TRBD2 (7 bases). The V and J ends lost 2 bases and 5 bases respectively, with 18 bases between them. The CDR3 consists of 16 residues. Germline values: CDR1 SGHTA, CDR2 FQGNSA.

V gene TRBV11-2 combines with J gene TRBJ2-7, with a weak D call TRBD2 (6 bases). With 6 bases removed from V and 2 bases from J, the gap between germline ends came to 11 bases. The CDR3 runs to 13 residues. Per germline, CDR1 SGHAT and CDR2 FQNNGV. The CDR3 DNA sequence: TGTGCCAGCAGAGAAACGGGGGCCTACGAGCAGTACTTC. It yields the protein CASRETGAYEQYF.

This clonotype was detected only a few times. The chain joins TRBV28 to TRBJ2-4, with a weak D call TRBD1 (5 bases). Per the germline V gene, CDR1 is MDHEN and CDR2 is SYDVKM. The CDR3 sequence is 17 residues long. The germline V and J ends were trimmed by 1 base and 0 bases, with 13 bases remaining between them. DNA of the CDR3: TGTGCCAGCAGTTTATATAGGGGCGGCCTAGCCAAAAACATTCAGTACTTC. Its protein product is CASSLYRGGLAKNIQYF.